This TCR beta chain was sequenced for a study of Ad26.COV2.S vaccination and SARS-CoV-2 variants. Study results and caveats: Total responses of T cells may have been underestimated by the analyses of TCR breadth and depth.

TCRdb keeps only in-frame clones here, not all; method: immunoSEQ multiplex PCR. The sample holds 300,000 to 400,000 clones, 85% seen once. As to this clone: Its antigen is not identified.

V lost 1 base to trimming and J lost 5 bases, with 11 bases between them. CDR3 length: 14 residues. CDR1 and CDR2 from the germline V gene are SGHTA and FQGNSA. As for treatment: some 20 received Ad26.COV2.S at low or high dose, single or two shots; several received placebo; per-sample allocation not given. Material that was analyzed had been drawn on day 63 after the first vaccine or placebo injection. Boston hosted the donor, who was an adult aged 18-55 years. Ad26.COV2.S expressed prefusion-stabilized spike from the original Wuhan strain. The chain recombines TRBV7-2 with TRBJ2-5; no reliable D call. This receptor was identified in a person aged 18-65 years who received the Ad26.COV2.S COVID-19 vaccine or a placebo. The sequencing used peripheral blood, collected in a trial of Ad26.COV2.S vaccine versus placebo. The CDR3 reads CASSLGPQSETQYF. CDR3 DNA: TGTGCCAGCAGCTTAGGACCCCAAAGTGAGACCCAGTACTTC.